These 23 T cell receptor beta chains were all obtained from the same sample, sequenced in a study of T-cell reconstitution after alpha-beta-depleted transplantation in children. It was with unique molecular identifiers that the TCRbeta library was prepared. TCRdb re-derived calls from the PCR reads in MiXCR, one entry per CDR3 protein. The table has fewer than 550,000 distinct CDR3 sequences, around 9.9% seen once. The source material was PBMCs from the stem cell graft donor, sampled from the stem cell graft. These receptors were collected from a human donor who donated a stem cell graft to a child with acute myeloid leukemia.

The genes are TRBV29-1 and TRBJ2-1; a weak D match, TRBD2 (6 bases). The CDR3 totals 11 residues. Per the germline V gene, CDR1 is SQVTM and CDR2 is ANQGSEA. V was pared by 3 bases and J by 10 bases, with 10 bases between. For the CDR3, the DNA is TGCAGCGTTGACTGGGGGGTAGAGCAGTTCTTC. It encodes CSVDWGVEQFF.

The rearrangement links TRBV5-1 to TRBJ2-1; TRBD1 aligns across 9 bases. CDR1 is SGHRS, CDR2 YFSETQ, per germline. V gave up 4 bases and J gave up 5 bases; unmatched junction bases: 7. The CDR3 covers 15 residues. CDR3 amino acids: CASSLTTGGNNEQFF. The CDR3, as DNA: TGCGCCAGCAGCCTAACGACAGGGGGAAACAATGAGCAGTTCTTC.

The chain carries TRBV29-1 and TRBJ2-3; the D gene could be TRBD1 or TRBD2 (6 bases each). This CDR3 region has 17 residues. Germline V gene data show CDR1 as SQVTM and CDR2 as ANQGSEA. V lost 1 base to trimming and J lost 6 bases, with 23 bases between them. The CDR3 is CSVEASKSRGLGDTQYF. The CDR3 DNA sequence: TGCAGCGTTGAAGCTAGTAAGTCCAGGGGACTCGGGGATACGCAGTATTTT.

The V call is TRBV10-2, the J call TRBJ1-5, with 7 bases fitting TRBD1. V trimming: 6 bases; J trimming: 5 bases; junction bases outside the gene matches: 4. Germline V gene data show CDR1 as WSHSY and CDR2 as SAAADI. CDR3 length equals 13 residues. The CDR3 DNA is TGCGCCAGCAGACCCGGGACAGATCAGCCCCAGCATTTT. It specifies CASRPGTDQPQHF.

This clonotype has more than one count but fewer than ten. For the CDR3, the DNA is TGCGCCAGCAGCTTGAAGACGGACGAAGAGACCCAGTACTTC. Its protein product is CASSLKTDEETQYF. This chain joins TRBV5-1 and TRBJ2-5; D uncertain. The CDR3 spans 14 residues. Trimming took off 1 base at V and 3 bases at J, with 10 bases between the two ends. Germline CDR1 SGHRS, CDR2 YFSETQ.

This clonotype has only a few counts. The V call is TRBV29-1, the J call TRBJ2-2, with 11 nucleotides matching TRBD2. CDR3 size: 17 residues. CDR1 is SQVTM, CDR2 ANQGSEA, per germline. V dropped 6 bases and J dropped 6; count of bases not matched to a gene: 15. CDR3 coding DNA: TGCAGCGTCGCACTAGCGGGGGTCAACCTAGGCGCCGGGGAGCTGTTTTTT. Translated: CSVALAGVNLGAGELFF.

This clonotype came up many times. The chain couples TRBV11-2 to TRBJ2-3; 8 nucleotides align to TRBD1. Germline trimming cut 6 bases from V and 1 base from J; bases unmatched to any gene: 6. This CDR3 has 15 amino acids. Germline CDR1 is SGHAT and CDR2 is FQNNGV. The CDR3 protein is CASSPGQAGTDTQYF. The CDR3 coding sequence is TGTGCCAGCAGTCCGGGACAGGCCGGCACAGATACGCAGTATTTT.

This clonotype was recorded at least ten times. This chain uses TRBV7-9 with TRBJ2-1; D is uncertain. Germline V CDR1 and CDR2: SEHNR, FQNEAQ (reference sequence). V gave up 4 bases and J gave up 6 bases, with 10 bases separating them. The CDR3 runs 13 residues. In DNA form, the CDR3 reads TGTGCCAGCAGCTCGCGCCTAGGCAATGAGCAGTTCTTC. Encoded protein: CASSSRLGNEQFF.

This clonotype was recorded many times. This chain links TRBV12-3 or TRBV12-4 with TRBJ2-1; 8 nucleotides agree with TRBD2. The CDR3 spans 15 residues. Trimming cost V 3 bases and J 3 bases; bases outside gene matches: 4. The CDR3 sequence: CASSFMAGGYNEQFF. The CDR3 DNA sequence: TGTGCCAGCAGTTTTATGGCGGGAGGCTACAATGAGCAGTTCTTC.

This chain's CDR3 is CASSLQGGTGNTIYF. Here the CDR3 DNA reads TGTGCCAGCAGCTTACAGGGGGGAACTGGAAACACCATATATTTT. The rearrangement joins TRBV6-5 to TRBJ1-3, with TRBD1 matching over 8 bases. Unmatched junction bases numbered 6, after V lost 6 bases and J lost 2 bases. Looked up from germline, CDR1 is MNHEY and CDR2 is SVGAGI. The CDR3 is 15 residues long.

This clonotype has just a few counts. The junction departs from germline at one end; a sequencing error may be responsible. The genes are TRBV7-7 and TRBJ2-2; 10 positions agree with TRBD1. This CDR3 contains 16 residues. Germline assignment: CDR1 SSHAT and CDR2 FNYEAQ (reference sequence). CDR3 residues: CASSEGDRGETGELFF. The CDR3 DNA reads TGTGCTAGCAGCGAGGGGGACAGGGGAGAAACCGGGGAGCTGTTTTTT.

This clonotype was observed once. In DNA form, the CDR3 reads TGTGCCAGCAGTGAGGGTTCGAGAGCTTCCACCTTC. Its protein product is CASSEGSRASTF. J is TRBJ1-2 and V is TRBV2; D is uncertain. CDR3 size: 12 residues. Germline CDR1 SNHLY, CDR2 FYNNEI. The V end was cut by 3 bases, the J end by 13 bases, with 15 bases between.

This clonotype was seen only a few times. The CDR3 sequence is CASRERQLYNEQFF. The CDR3 nucleotides are TGCGCCAGCAGGGAGCGACAGCTCTACAATGAGCAGTTCTTC. The J gene is TRBJ2-1, the V gene TRBV5-1, with D perhaps matching TRBD1 (5 bases). Per the germline V gene, CDR1 is SGHRS and CDR2 is YFSETQ. The CDR3 contains 14 residues. V was cut by 5 bases and J by 3 bases, with 12 bases left in between. Filled out from reference TRBV5-1 and TRBJ2-1, the complete variable domain reads KAGVTQTPRYLIKTRGQQVTLSCSPISGHRSVSWYQQTPGQGLQFLFEYFSETQRNKGNFPGRFSGRQFSNSRSEMNVSTLELGDSALYLCASRERQLYNEQFFGPGTRLTVL.

This clonotype was seen a handful of times. V and J are TRBV14 and TRBJ2-7; 8 bases map to TRBD2. Germline CDR1 and CDR2: SGHDN and FVKESK. CDR3 length equals 13 residues. With V trimmed by 0 bases and J by 7 bases, 2 bases remained unmatched. The CDR3 coding sequence is TGTGCCAGCAGCCAAGATCGGGGGGGTGAGCAGTACTTC. Residues: CASSQDRGGEQYF.

This chain connects TRBV11-2 to TRBJ2-3; D not certain. Germline assignment: CDR1 SGHAT and CDR2 FQNNGV. The CDR3 sequence is 14 residues long. Trimming took 1 base from V and 5 from J, leaving 10 bases between them. The chain's CDR3 is CASSLGGSRDTQYF. The CDR3 nucleotides read TGTGCCAGCAGCTTAGGAGGCTCGCGAGATACGCAGTATTTT. Complete variable domain (other parts from reference TRBV11-2 and TRBJ2-3): EAGVAQSPRYKIIEKRQSVAFWCNPISGHATLYWYQQILGQGPKLLIQFQNNGVVDDSQLPKDRFSAERLKGVDSTLKIQPAKLEDSAVYLCASSLGGSRDTQYFGPGTRLTVL.

The chain carries TRBV29-1 and TRBJ1-1, with TRBD1 matching over 7 bases. Trimming took 7 bases from V and 3 from J; bases not matched to a gene: 5. CDR1 and CDR2 (germline): SQVTM, ANQGSEA. The CDR3 runs to 12 residues. The CDR3 nucleotides are TGCAGCGCGGGAGACAGGGACACTGAAGCTTTCTTT. Translation: CSAGDRDTEAFF.

The sample holds many counts of this clonotype. The rearrangement links TRBV5-1 to TRBJ2-1, with 10 nucleotides matching TRBD1. Trimming removed 2 bases from V and 7 bases from J; junction bases left unmatched: 6. The CDR3 is made up of 15 amino acids. Germline V gives CDR1 SGHRS, CDR2 YFSETQ. CDR3 sequence (DNA): TGCGCCAGCAGCTTAGACAGGGGGCAGCGGAATGAGCAGTTCTTC. Its translation: CASSLDRGQRNEQFF. Filled out from reference TRBV5-1 and TRBJ2-1, the complete variable domain reads KAGVTQTPRYLIKTRGQQVTLSCSPISGHRSVSWYQQTPGQGLQFLFEYFSETQRNKGNFPGRFSGRQFSNSRSEMNVSTLELGDSALYLCASSLDRGQRNEQFFGPGTRLTVL.

As to this clonotype: An end of the junction does not agree with germline; a read error may underlie this. The genes are TRBV7-7 and TRBJ2-1; 11 bases agree with TRBD2. Germline V gives CDR1 SSHAT, CDR2 FNYEAQ (reference sequence). This CDR3 comprises 15 residues. The CDR3 DNA follows: TGTGCTAGCAGCGCAACTAGCGGGAGTTGGGGTGAGCAGTTCTTC. This translates into CASSATSGSWGEQFF.

In DNA, the CDR3 is TGTGCCAGCAGCGTCACCAGACAGGCCCTCCACTTT. Translated, it gives CASSVTRQALHF. The J gene is TRBJ1-6, the V gene TRBV2; D is possibly TRBD1 (6 bases). In germline, CDR1 is SNHLY, CDR2 FYNNEI. The CDR3 spans 12 residues. V lost 6 bases and J lost 14, with 14 bases in between.

This clonotype was recorded at least ten times. V and J are TRBV3-1 and TRBJ2-7; 9 positions match TRBD2. CDR3 length: 17 residues. Germline V lookup: CDR1 LGHDT, CDR2 YNNKEL (reference sequence). Germline trimming cut 0 bases from V and 2 bases from J; bases unmatched to any gene: 8. CDR3 bases: TGTGCCAGCAGCCAAGAACTAGCGGGCGATAGTACCTACGAGCAGTACTTC. This encodes CASSQELAGDSTYEQYF.

The chain combines TRBV18 with TRBJ1-6, with D uncertain. CDR1 and CDR2 from the germline V gene are KGHSH and LQKENI. V lost 1 base and J 3 bases, leaving 10 bases between the germline ends. The CDR3 runs to 16 residues. The CDR3 loop is CASSPLPQGYNSPLHF. The CDR3 DNA sequence: TGTGCCAGCTCACCACTTCCTCAAGGCTATAATTCACCCCTCCACTTT.

In this sample, this clonotype turned up a few times. The genes are TRBV28 and TRBJ2-2; D unresolved. V shed 7 bases and J shed 0 bases, with 12 bases lying between them. The CDR3 extends over 15 amino acids. Germline V gene lookup returns CDR1 MDHEN and CDR2 SYDVKM. The CDR3, as DNA: TGTGCCAGCATCTTTTCCGGAGCGAACACCGGGGAGCTGTTTTTT. It specifies CASIFSGANTGELFF.

The chain combines TRBV5-6 with TRBJ1-6; 7 nucleotides agree with TRBD1. With V trimmed by 0 bases and J by 10 bases, 4 bases remained unmatched. CDR3 size: 14 residues. Germline V gives CDR1 SGHDT, CDR2 YYEEEE. CDR3 loop: CASSLVRGNSPLHF. The DNA for the CDR3 is TGTGCCAGCAGCTTGGTCAGGGGGAACTCACCCCTCCACTTT.